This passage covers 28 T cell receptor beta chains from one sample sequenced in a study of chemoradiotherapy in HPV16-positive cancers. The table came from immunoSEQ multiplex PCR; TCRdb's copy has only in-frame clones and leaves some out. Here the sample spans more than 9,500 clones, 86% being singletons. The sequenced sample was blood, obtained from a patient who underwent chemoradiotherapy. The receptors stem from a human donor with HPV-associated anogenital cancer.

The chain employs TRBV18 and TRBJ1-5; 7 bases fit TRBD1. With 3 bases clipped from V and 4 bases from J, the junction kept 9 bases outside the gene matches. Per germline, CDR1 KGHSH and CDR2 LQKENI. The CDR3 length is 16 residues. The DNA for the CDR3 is TGTGCCAGCTCACCCCCAATCGGGACAGTTAATCAGCCCCAGCATTTT. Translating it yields CASSPPIGTVNQPQHF.

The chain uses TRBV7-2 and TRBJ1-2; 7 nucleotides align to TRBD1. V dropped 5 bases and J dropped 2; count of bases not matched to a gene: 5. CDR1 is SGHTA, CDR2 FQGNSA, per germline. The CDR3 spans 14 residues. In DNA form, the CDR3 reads TGTGCCAGCAGCAATACAGGGGCCAACTATGGCTACACCTTC. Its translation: CASSNTGANYGYTF.

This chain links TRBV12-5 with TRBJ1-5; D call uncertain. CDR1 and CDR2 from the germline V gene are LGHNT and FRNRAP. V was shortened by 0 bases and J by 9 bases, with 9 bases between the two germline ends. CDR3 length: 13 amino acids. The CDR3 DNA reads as TGTGCTAGTGGTTTGGTACCTTGGGGGCCCCAGCATTTT. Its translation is CASGLVPWGPQHF.

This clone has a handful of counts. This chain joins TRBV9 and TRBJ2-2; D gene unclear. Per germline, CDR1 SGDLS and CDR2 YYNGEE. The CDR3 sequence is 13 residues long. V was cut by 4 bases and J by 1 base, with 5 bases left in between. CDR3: CASSRQNTGELFF. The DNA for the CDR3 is TGTGCCAGCAGCCGACAGAACACCGGGGAGCTGTTTTTT.

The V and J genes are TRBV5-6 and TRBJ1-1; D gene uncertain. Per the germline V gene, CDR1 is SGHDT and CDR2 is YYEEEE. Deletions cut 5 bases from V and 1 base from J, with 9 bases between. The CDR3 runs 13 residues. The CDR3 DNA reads TGTGCCAGCAGTGGGCCGCGGAACACTGAAGCTTTCTTT. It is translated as CASSGPRNTEAFF. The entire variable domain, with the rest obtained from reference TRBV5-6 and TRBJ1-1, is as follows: DAGVTQSPTHLIKTRGQQVTLRCSPKSGHDTVSWYQQALGQGPQFIFQYYEEEERQRGNFPDRFSGHQFPNYSSELNVNALLLGDSALYLCASSGPRNTEAFFGQGTRLTVV.

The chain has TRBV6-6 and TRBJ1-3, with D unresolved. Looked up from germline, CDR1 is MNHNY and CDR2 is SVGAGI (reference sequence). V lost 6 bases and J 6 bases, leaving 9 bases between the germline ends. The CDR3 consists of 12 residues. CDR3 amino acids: CASSQTENTIYF. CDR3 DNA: TGTGCCAGCAGCCAAACAGAAAACACCATATATTTT.

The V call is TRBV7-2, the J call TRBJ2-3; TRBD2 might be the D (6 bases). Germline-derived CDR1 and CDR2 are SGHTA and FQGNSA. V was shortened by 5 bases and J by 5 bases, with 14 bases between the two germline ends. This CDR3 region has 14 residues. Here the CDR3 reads CASSRSVGGDTQYF. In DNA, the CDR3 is TGTGCCAGCAGCCGTTCGGTGGGAGGAGATACGCAGTATTTT.

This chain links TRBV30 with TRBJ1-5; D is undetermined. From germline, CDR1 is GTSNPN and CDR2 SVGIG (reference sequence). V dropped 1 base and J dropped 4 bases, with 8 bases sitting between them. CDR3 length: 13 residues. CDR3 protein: CAWSDGWNQPQHF. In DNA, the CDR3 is TGTGCCTGGAGTGACGGGTGGAATCAGCCCCAGCATTTT.

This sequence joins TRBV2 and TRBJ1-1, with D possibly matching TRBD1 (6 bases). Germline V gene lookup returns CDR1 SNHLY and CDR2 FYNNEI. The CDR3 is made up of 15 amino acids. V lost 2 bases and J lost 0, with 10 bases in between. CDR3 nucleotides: TGTGCCAGCAGTGAAAGGACAGATGTGAACACTGAAGCTTTCTTT. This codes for CASSERTDVNTEAFF.

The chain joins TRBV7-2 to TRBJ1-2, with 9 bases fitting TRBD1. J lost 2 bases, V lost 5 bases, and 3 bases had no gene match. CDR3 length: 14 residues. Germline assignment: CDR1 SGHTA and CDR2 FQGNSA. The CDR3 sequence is CASSAGTGNYGYTF. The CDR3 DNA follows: TGTGCCAGCAGCGCCGGGACAGGGAACTATGGCTACACCTTC. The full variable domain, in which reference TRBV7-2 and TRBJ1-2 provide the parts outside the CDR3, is GAGVSQSPSNKVTEKGKDVELRCDPISGHTALYWYRQSLGQGLEFLIYFQGNSAPDKSGLPSDRFSAERTGGSVSTLTIQRTQQEDSAVYLCASSAGTGNYGYTFGSGTRLTVV.

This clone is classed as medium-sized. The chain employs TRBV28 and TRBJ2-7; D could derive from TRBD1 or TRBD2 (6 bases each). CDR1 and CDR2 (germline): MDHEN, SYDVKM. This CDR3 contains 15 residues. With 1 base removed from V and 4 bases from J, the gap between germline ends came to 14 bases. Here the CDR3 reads CASSLLGGDLYEQYF. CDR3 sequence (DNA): TGTGCCAGCAGTTTATTGGGGGGCGATCTTTACGAGCAGTACTTC. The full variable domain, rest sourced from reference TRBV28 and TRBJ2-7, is DVKVTQSSRYLVKRTGEKVFLECVQDMDHENMFWYRQDPGLGLRLIYFSYDVKMKEKGDIPEGYSVSREKKERFSLILESASTNQTSMYLCASSLLGGDLYEQYFGPGTRLTVT.

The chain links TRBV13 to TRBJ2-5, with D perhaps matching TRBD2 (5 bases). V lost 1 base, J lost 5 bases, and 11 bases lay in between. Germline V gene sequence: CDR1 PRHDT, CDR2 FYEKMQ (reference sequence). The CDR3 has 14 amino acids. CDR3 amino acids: CASSLVPGGETQYF. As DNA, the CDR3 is TGTGCCAGCAGCTTAGTGCCAGGCGGGGAGACCCAGTACTTC.

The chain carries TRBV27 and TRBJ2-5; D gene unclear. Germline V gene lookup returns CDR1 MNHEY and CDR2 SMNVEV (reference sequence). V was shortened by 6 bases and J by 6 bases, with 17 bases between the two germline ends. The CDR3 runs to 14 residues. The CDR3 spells CASREGGSQKTQYF. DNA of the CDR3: TGTGCCAGCAGAGAAGGCGGTTCGCAAAAGACCCAGTACTTC.

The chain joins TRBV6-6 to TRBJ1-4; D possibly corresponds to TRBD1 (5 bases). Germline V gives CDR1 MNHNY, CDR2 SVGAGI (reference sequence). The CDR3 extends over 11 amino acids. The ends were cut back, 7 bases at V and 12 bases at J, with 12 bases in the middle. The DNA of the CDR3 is TGTGCCAGCAAAATGGGGGGAGAACTGTTTTTT. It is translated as CASKMGGELFF.

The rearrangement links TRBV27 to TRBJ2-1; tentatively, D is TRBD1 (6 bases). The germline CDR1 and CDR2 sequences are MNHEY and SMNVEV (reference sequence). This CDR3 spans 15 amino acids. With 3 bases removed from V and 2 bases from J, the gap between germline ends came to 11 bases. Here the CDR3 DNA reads TGTGCCAGCAGTTTTCGGACAGAAACCTACAATGAGCAGTTCTTC. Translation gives CASSFRTETYNEQFF.

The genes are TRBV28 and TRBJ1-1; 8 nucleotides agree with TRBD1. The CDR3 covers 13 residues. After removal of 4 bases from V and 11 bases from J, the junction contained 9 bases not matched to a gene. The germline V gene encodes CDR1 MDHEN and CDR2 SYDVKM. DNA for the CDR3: TGTGCCAGCAGTTCCTCAGGGGGCGATTGGGCTTTCTTT. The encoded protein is CASSSSGGDWAFF.

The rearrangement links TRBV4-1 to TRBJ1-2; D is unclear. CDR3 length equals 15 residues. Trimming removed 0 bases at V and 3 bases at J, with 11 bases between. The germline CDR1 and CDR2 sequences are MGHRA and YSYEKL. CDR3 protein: CASSQDMTDYYGYTF. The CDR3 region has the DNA TGCGCCAGCAGCCAAGATATGACGGACTACTATGGCTACACCTTC.

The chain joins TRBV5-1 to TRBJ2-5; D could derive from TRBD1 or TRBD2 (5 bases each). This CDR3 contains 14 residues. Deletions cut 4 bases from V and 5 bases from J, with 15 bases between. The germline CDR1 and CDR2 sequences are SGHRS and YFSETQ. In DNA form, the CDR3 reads TGCGCCAGCAGCCCGGGACCCAGCACTGAGACCCAGTACTTC. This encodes CASSPGPSTETQYF.

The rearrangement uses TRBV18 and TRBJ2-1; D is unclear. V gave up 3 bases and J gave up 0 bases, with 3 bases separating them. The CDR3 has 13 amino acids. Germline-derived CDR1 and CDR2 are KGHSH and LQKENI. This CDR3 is CASSPSSYNEQFF. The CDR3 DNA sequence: TGTGCCAGCTCACCCAGCTCCTACAATGAGCAGTTCTTC.

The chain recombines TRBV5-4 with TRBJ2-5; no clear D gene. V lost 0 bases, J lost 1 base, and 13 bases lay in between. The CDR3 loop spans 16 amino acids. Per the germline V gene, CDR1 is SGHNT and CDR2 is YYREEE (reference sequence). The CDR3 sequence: CASSLDSLQGQETQYF. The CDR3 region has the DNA TGTGCCAGCAGCTTGGATTCTCTGCAAGGCCAAGAGACCCAGTACTTC.

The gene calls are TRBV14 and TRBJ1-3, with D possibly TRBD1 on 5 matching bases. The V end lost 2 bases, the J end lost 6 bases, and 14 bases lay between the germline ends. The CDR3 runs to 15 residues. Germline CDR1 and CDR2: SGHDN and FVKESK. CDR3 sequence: CASSQRGRVANTIYF. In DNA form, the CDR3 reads TGTGCCAGCAGCCAACGTGGCAGGGTGGCAAACACCATATATTTT.

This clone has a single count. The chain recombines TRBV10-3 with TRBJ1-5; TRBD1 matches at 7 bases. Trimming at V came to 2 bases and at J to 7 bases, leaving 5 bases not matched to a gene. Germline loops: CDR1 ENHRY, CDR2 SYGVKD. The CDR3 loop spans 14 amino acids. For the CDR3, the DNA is TGTGCCATCAGTGAGGGGGGACAGTCCCAGCCCCAGCATTTT. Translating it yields CAISEGGQSQPQHF.

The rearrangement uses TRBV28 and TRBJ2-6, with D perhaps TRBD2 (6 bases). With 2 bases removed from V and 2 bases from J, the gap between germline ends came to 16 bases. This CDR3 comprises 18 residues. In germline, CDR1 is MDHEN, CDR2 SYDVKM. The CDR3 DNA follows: TGTGCCAGCAGTTTACCCGGGGGTCATGGGGCTGGGGCCAACGTCCTGACTTTC. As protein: CASSLPGGHGAGANVLTF.

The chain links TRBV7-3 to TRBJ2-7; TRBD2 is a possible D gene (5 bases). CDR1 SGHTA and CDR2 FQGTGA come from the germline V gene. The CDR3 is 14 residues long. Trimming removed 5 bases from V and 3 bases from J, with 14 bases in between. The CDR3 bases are TGTGCCAGCAGCCTCCTGCCCGGGAACTACGAGCAGTACTTC. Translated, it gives CASSLLPGNYEQYF.

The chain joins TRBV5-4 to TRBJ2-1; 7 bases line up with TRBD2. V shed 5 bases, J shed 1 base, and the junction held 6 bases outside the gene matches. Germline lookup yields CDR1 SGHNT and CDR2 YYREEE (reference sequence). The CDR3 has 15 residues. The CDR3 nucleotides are TGTGCCAGCAGGAAGTGGGGGGGGTCCTACAATGAGCAGTTCTTC. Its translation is CASRKWGGSYNEQFF.

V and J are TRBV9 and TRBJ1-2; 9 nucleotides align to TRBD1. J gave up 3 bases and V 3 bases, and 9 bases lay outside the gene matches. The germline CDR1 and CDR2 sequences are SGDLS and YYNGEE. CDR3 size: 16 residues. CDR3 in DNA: TGTGCCAGCAGCGAACAGGGGGCGGATTATTACTATGGCTACACCTTC. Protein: CASSEQGADYYYGYTF. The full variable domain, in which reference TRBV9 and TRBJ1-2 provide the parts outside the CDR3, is DSGVTQTPKHLITATGQRVTLRCSPRSGDLSVYWYQQSLDQGLQFLIQYYNGEERAKGNILERFSAQQFPDLHSELNLSSLELGDSALYFCASSEQGADYYYGYTFGSGTRLTVV.

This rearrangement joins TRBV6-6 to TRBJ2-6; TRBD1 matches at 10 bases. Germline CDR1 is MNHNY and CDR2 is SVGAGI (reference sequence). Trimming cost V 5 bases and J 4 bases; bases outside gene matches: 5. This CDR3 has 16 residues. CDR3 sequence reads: CASSTGTGAGANVLTF. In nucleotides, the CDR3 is TGTGCCAGCAGTACCGGGACAGGGGCCGGGGCCAACGTCCTGACTTTC.

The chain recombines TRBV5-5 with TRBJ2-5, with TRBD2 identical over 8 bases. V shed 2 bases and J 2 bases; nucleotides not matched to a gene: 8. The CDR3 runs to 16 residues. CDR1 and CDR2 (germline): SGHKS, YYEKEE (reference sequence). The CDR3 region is CASSFFLGLGQETQYF. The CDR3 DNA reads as TGTGCCAGCAGCTTCTTTTTGGGACTAGGGCAAGAGACCCAGTACTTC. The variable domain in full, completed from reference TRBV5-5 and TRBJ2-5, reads DAGVTQSPTHLIKTRGQQVTLRCSPISGHKSVSWYQQVLGQGPQFIFQYYEKEERGRGNFPDRFSARQFPNYSSELNVNALLLGDSALYLCASSFFLGLGQETQYFGPGTRLLVL.